These 26 T cell receptor beta chains came from one sample sequenced in a study of identifying expanded T cells in peripheral blood. Profiling relied on immunoSEQ multiplex PCR, and the TCRdb table lists in-frame clones only, not all of them. The sample includes around 47,000 clones, 82% seen only once; the top ten take 11% to 15%. Sequenced sample: blood. These receptors were collected from a person between 18 and 70 years old in good health.

This sequence joins TRBV27 and TRBJ2-5; D gene ambiguous. Germline lookup yields CDR1 MNHEY and CDR2 SMNVEV (reference sequence). The CDR3 is 13 amino acids. Trimming stripped 5 bases from V and 6 bases from J, with 13 bases between. CDR3 loop: CASSPSLGKTQYF. The CDR3 DNA sequence: TGTGCCAGCAGTCCATCATTGGGGAAGACCCAGTACTTC.

The V and J genes are TRBV7-2 and TRBJ2-1, with D hard to call. Trimming shortened V by 1 base and J by 6 bases, and 7 bases separated the two germline ends. The CDR3 covers 13 residues. Germline values: CDR1 SGHTA, CDR2 FQGNSA. CDR3: CASSLGGINEQFF. In DNA, the CDR3 is TGTGCCAGCAGCTTAGGGGGAATCAATGAGCAGTTCTTC. The variable domain in full, completed from reference TRBV7-2 and TRBJ2-1, reads GAGVSQSPSNKVTEKGKDVELRCDPISGHTALYWYRQSLGQGLEFLIYFQGNSAPDKSGLPSDRFSAERTGGSVSTLTIQRTQQEDSAVYLCASSLGGINEQFFGPGTRLTVL.

The chain combines TRBV9 with TRBJ2-7; perhaps TRBD1 as D (6 bases). This CDR3 has 14 amino acids. CDR1 SGDLS and CDR2 YYNGEE come from the germline V gene. The ends were cut back, 0 bases at V and 5 bases at J, with 12 bases in the middle. The CDR3 nucleotides are TGTGCCAGCAGCGTAGGACAGGTAACCAACGAGCAGTACTTC. Protein product: CASSVGQVTNEQYF.

The V and J genes are TRBV11-3 and TRBJ1-1; TRBD1 matches 8 bases. V gave up 4 bases and J gave up 10 bases; unmatched junction bases: 14. Germline-derived CDR1 and CDR2 are SGHNT and YENEEA. This CDR3 is built from 15 residues. This chain's CDR3 is CASSSTGGAPGRAFF. The CDR3, as DNA: TGTGCCAGCAGCTCCACAGGGGGAGCCCCGGGTCGAGCTTTCTTT.

This chain links TRBV27 with TRBJ2-1; 10 nucleotides match TRBD1. With 6 bases clipped from V and 8 bases from J, the junction kept 10 bases outside the gene matches. Germline lookup yields CDR1 MNHEY and CDR2 SMNVEV (reference sequence). This CDR3 spans 15 amino acids. The CDR3 loop is CASRLPGQGIHEQFF. CDR3 bases: TGTGCCAGCAGGCTTCCGGGACAGGGGATTCATGAGCAGTTCTTC.

This chain connects TRBV19 to TRBJ2-7, with TRBD2 matching 10 bases. The CDR3 covers 17 residues. Trimming took 3 bases from V and 1 from J; bases not matched to a gene: 9. Germline V CDR1 and CDR2: LNHDA, SQIVND (reference sequence). DNA of the CDR3: TGTGCCAGTAGTATTCAAAAATCTAGCGGGAGTTCCTACGAGCAGTACTTC. It translates to CASSIQKSSGSSYEQYF.

This clone was detected a few times. The rearrangement links TRBV4-1 to TRBJ1-2; 11 bases agree with TRBD1. V lost 2 bases to trimming and J lost 6 bases; unmatched junction nucleotides: 14. This CDR3 has 18 amino acids. CDR1 and CDR2 (germline): MGHRA, YSYEKL. CDR3 coding DNA: TGCGCCAGCAGCCAAACCCTAACCGGACAGGGGGCGACGGATGGCTACACCTTC. Encoded protein: CASSQTLTGQGATDGYTF.

The chain couples TRBV5-1 to TRBJ1-1; D is undetermined. The CDR3 covers 14 residues. CDR1 and CDR2 (germline): SGHRS, YFSETQ. V lost 0 bases and J 2 bases, leaving 8 bases between the germline ends. CDR3 region: CASSLGPANTEAFF. DNA for the CDR3: TGCGCCAGCAGCTTGGGTCCGGCTAACACTGAAGCTTTCTTT.

This clone appeared a few times. The chain is built from TRBV6-5 and TRBJ1-2; possible D gene TRBD1, 6 bases. The CDR3 sequence is 13 residues long. From germline, CDR1 is MNHEY and CDR2 SVGAGI. Between the trimmed V and J ends, which lost 7 bases and 6 bases, there was a span of 15 bases. Here the CDR3 reads CASTRAGVHGYTF. The CDR3 nucleotides read TGTGCCAGCACTCGTGCAGGGGTGCATGGCTACACCTTC.

CDR3 region: CASSPAGNYGYTF. The CDR3 nucleotides are TGTGCCAGCAGCCCAGCGGGGAACTATGGCTACACCTTC. This chain uses TRBV9 with TRBJ1-2; D not certain. Trimming removed 4 bases at V and 2 bases at J, with 9 bases between. The CDR3 extends over 13 amino acids. Looked up from germline, CDR1 is SGDLS and CDR2 is YYNGEE.

The chain has TRBV7-2 and TRBJ2-5; D uncertain. The CDR3 extends over 15 amino acids. V lost 3 bases and J lost 0, with 11 bases in between. Germline CDR1 and CDR2: SGHTA and FQGNSA. The CDR3 reads CASSFEIGYQETQYF. The CDR3 nucleotides are TGTGCCAGCAGCTTTGAGATTGGGTACCAAGAGACCCAGTACTTC.

This clone was seen only a few times. The chain links TRBV27 to TRBJ1-2; tentative D call: TRBD1 (6 bases). Germline V lookup: CDR1 MNHEY, CDR2 SMNVEV (reference sequence). Deletions cut 5 bases from V and 4 bases from J, with 23 bases between. The CDR3 is made up of 17 amino acids. The CDR3: CASSGQGRRGTPYGYTF. The DNA for the CDR3 is TGTGCCAGCAGTGGGCAGGGGAGACGGGGAACACCCTATGGCTACACCTTC.

V usage is TRBV9 and J usage is TRBJ1-1, with D hard to call. Germline-derived CDR1 and CDR2 are SGDLS and YYNGEE. This CDR3 has 15 residues. Deletions cut 4 bases from V and 2 bases from J, with 15 bases between. The CDR3 sequence is CASSFRAAANTEAFF. The CDR3 nucleotides are TGTGCCAGCAGCTTCCGGGCAGCGGCTAACACTGAAGCTTTCTTT.

The table lists this clone with a few counts. Here the CDR3 reads CASRNLNTEAFF. CDR3 in DNA: TGCGCCAGCAGGAACTTGAACACTGAAGCTTTCTTT. The rearrangement uses TRBV10-2 and TRBJ1-1; D ambiguous. Germline-derived CDR1 and CDR2 are WSHSY and SAAADI. Trimming cost V 6 bases and J 0 bases, with 5 bases left between them. This CDR3 is built from 12 residues.

V and J are TRBV7-2 and TRBJ2-1, with 8 bases fitting TRBD2. CDR1 is SGHTA and CDR2 is FQGNSA in the germline V gene. This CDR3 spans 14 amino acids. With V trimmed by 6 bases and J by 2 bases, 3 bases remained unmatched. This CDR3 is CASRGTRTYNEQFF. Here the CDR3 DNA reads TGTGCCAGCAGAGGGACTAGGACCTACAATGAGCAGTTCTTC.

The chain joins TRBV11-2 to TRBJ2-2, with 7 bases lining up with TRBD2. Germline lookup yields CDR1 SGHAT and CDR2 FQNNGV. V lost 5 bases to trimming and J lost 5 bases; unmatched junction nucleotides: 11. There are 16 residues in the CDR3. The CDR3 nucleotides are TGTGCCAGCAGCCCACAAGCGTTGGGGGGGACCGGGGAGCTGTTTTTT. Translating it yields CASSPQALGGTGELFF.

DNA for the CDR3: TGTGCCAGCAGCTCCTTAGCGGAACGCACAGATACGCAGTATTTT. This codes for CASSSLAERTDTQYF. This chain links TRBV5-5 with TRBJ2-3; possibly TRBD2 for D (6 bases). This CDR3 spans 15 amino acids. The V end lost 3 bases, the J end lost 1 base, and 12 bases lay between the germline ends. Germline assignment: CDR1 SGHKS and CDR2 YYEKEE (reference sequence).

The chain combines TRBV6-6 with TRBJ2-5, with 11 nucleotides matching TRBD2. Trimming at V came to 6 bases and at J to 3 bases, leaving 6 bases not matched to a gene. The CDR3 is 15 amino acids. The germline CDR1 and CDR2 sequences are MNHNY and SVGAGI (reference sequence). The CDR3 nucleotides are TGTGCCAGCAGCCTAGCGGGGGGTTGGAAAGAGACCCAGTACTTC. This gives the protein CASSLAGGWKETQYF.

In its sample, this clone was seen once. The chain employs TRBV12-5 and TRBJ1-1, with D unresolved. Germline V gene data show CDR1 as LGHNT and CDR2 as FRNRAP. V lost 3 bases, J lost 0 bases, and 5 bases lay in between. There are 13 residues in the CDR3. CDR3 region: CASGLGLNTEAFF. The CDR3 DNA follows: TGTGCTAGTGGTTTAGGTCTGAACACTGAAGCTTTCTTT. Full variable domain (outside the CDR3, taken from reference TRBV12-5 and TRBJ1-1): DARVTQTPRHKVTEMGQEVTMRCQPILGHNTVFWYRQTMMQGLELLAYFRNRAPLDDSGMPKDRFSAEMPDATLATLKIQPSEPRDSAVYFCASGLGLNTEAFFGQGTRLTVV.

This clone was seen a handful of times. The V gene is TRBV29-1, the J gene TRBJ2-7; TRBD2 agrees at 10 bases. Germline V gives CDR1 SQVTM, CDR2 ANQGSEA. The trim removed 6 bases at V and 2 bases at J, leaving 4 bases unmatched. The CDR3 is 13 amino acids. The CDR3 loop reads CSVRTSGTYEQYF. In DNA, the CDR3 is TGCAGCGTAAGGACTAGCGGAACCTACGAGCAGTACTTC.

In this sample, this clone turned up once. The V call is TRBV7-3, the J call TRBJ2-1; 7 bases map to TRBD1. Germline values: CDR1 SGHTA, CDR2 FQGTGA. The CDR3 runs to 15 residues. Trimming removed 5 bases from V and 6 bases from J; junction bases left unmatched: 10. Here the CDR3 DNA reads TGTGCCAGCAGCCCACTCCCGACAGGGCCCAATGAGCAGTTCTTC. This encodes CASSPLPTGPNEQFF.

V is TRBV2 and J is TRBJ2-1, with 10 bases matching TRBD2. CDR3 length: 16 residues. Germline values: CDR1 SNHLY, CDR2 FYNNEI. J gave up 6 bases and V 7 bases, and 12 bases lay outside the gene matches. The DNA of the CDR3 is TGTGCCAGCAAGCGATGGTCTAGCGGGAGTACCAATGAGCAGTTCTTC. Amino acid sequence: CASKRWSSGSTNEQFF.

The chain has TRBV9 and TRBJ2-7; maybe TRBD1 (5 bases). Germline V gives CDR1 SGDLS, CDR2 YYNGEE. Trimming stripped 2 bases from V and 3 bases from J, with 6 bases between. The CDR3 length is 12 residues. The CDR3 spells CASSVDSYEQYF. The CDR3 DNA sequence: TGTGCCAGCAGCGTCGACAGCTACGAGCAGTACTTC.

The rearrangement joins TRBV13 to TRBJ2-1; TRBD2 aligns across 8 bases. The V segment lost 2 bases and the J segment 3 bases; nucleotides outside the gene matches: 3. Germline lookup yields CDR1 PRHDT and CDR2 FYEKMQ (reference sequence). This CDR3 contains 15 residues. The CDR3 is CASSLMLAGYNEQFF. CDR3 DNA: TGTGCCAGCAGCTTAATGCTAGCGGGCTACAATGAGCAGTTCTTC.

This chain connects TRBV13 to TRBJ2-3, with D possibly matching TRBD1 (7 bases). Germline V gene data show CDR1 as PRHDT and CDR2 as FYEKMQ (reference sequence). CDR3 size: 17 residues. V was pared by 3 bases and J by 2 bases, with 18 bases between. The CDR3 region has the DNA TGTGCCAGCAGCTTCAGGGGGGAGCCACAAGACACAGATACGCAGTATTTT. It translates to CASSFRGEPQDTDTQYF.

This chain connects TRBV2 to TRBJ2-5; 14 bases are shared with TRBD2. With V trimmed by 5 bases and J by 1 base, 3 bases remained unmatched. The CDR3 totals 16 residues. Looked up from germline, CDR1 is SNHLY and CDR2 is FYNNEI. CDR3 DNA: TGTGCCAGCAGTCGCGGGACTAGCGGGGGCCAAGAGACCCAGTACTTC. Translation gives CASSRGTSGGQETQYF.